A selection of T cell receptor beta chains follows, all from one sample in a study of control samples from healthy donors and cancer patients. Assay: immunoSEQ multiplex PCR; the TCRdb copy retains only in-frame clones and omits some. Among roughly 90,000 clones, roughly four fifths were seen once, and the ten largest hold around 10%. The sample taken for sequencing was blood. Every receptor here comes from a woman aged 55-75 years in good health. The CDR3 runs from the conserved cysteine through the conserved F or W. Fields, in order: V gene, D gene, J gene, clone size, CDR3 DNA, CDR3 protein. D genes are given only for firm matches. Expanded clones are given a class, and other clones once, few, many or no size at all.

>TRBV19|-|TRBJ1-5|-
TGTGCCAGTAGAATAACAGAGAATAGCAATCAGCCCCAGCATTTT
CASRITENSNQPQHF
>TRBV11-3|TRBD2|TRBJ2-2|-
TGTGCCAGCAGCGCGACCGGGACTAGTCCCGGGGAGCTGTTTTTT
CASSATGTSPGELFF
>TRBV6-5|-|TRBJ1-1|-
TGTGCCAGCAGATACACGAGGGGACGGAACACTGAAGCTTTCTTT
CASRYTRGRNTEAFF
>TRBV5-3|TRBD1|TRBJ1-1|-
TGTGCCAGAAGCCCCCGCAAGACAGGGGTAAACACTGAAGCTTTCTTT
CARSPRKTGVNTEAFF
>TRBV10-2|-|TRBJ1-5|-
TGCGCCAGCAGTGAGGTTAGCAATCAGCCCCAGCATTTT
CASSEVSNQPQHF
>TRBV2|-|TRBJ1-6|-
TGTGCCAGCAGTCCACAGGGCCAGACACCCCTCCACTTT
CASSPQGQTPLHF
>TRBV4-3|-|TRBJ1-5|few
TGCGCCAGCAGCCAAGATGAGTTCGGGAGTCAGCCCCAGCATTTT
CASSQDEFGSQPQHF
>TRBV28|TRBD2|TRBJ2-2|-
TGTGCCAGCAGACCGGATAGCGGGAGGGCCGGGGAGCTGTTTTTT
CASRPDSGRAGELFF
>TRBV15|TRBD2|TRBJ2-7|-
TGTGCCACCAGCACCAAAAGACTAGCGGATAGCTCCTACGAGCAGTACTTC
CATSTKRLADSSYEQYF
>TRBV7-6|TRBD1|TRBJ1-5|-
TGTGCCAGCAGCTTAGGGGGACAGCGGGGAGATCAGCCCCAGCATTTT
CASSLGGQRGDQPQHF
>TRBV2|-|TRBJ1-3|-
TGTGCCAGCAGTGGGGAGGGGTCCTCTGGAAACACCATATATTTT
CASSGEGSSGNTIYF
>TRBV5-1|TRBD1|TRBJ2-1|-
TGCGCCAGCAGCTTGGGGCAGGGGGCTTCGAATGAGCAGTTCTTC
CASSLGQGASNEQFF
>TRBV5-1|TRBD1|TRBJ1-6|-
TGCGCCAGCAGCTTCTCCCCGGGGACAGGGGGCGATTCACCCCTCCACTTT
CASSFSPGTGGDSPLHF
>TRBV11-1|-|TRBJ2-2|-
TGTGCCAGCAGCTCCCTGAACACCGGGGAGCTGTTTTTT
CASSSLNTGELFF
>TRBV29-1|-|TRBJ1-2|-
TGCAGCGTTGTCTCATCTGTTGGGGGCTACACCTTC
CSVVSSVGGYTF
>TRBV9|TRBD2|TRBJ2-7|-
TGTGCCAGCAGCGTAGGTCTTATCGGGACTAGCGGGAGCTACGAGCAGTACTTC
CASSVGLIGTSGSYEQYF
>TRBV11-2|-|TRBJ2-7|-
TGTGCCAGCAGCTTAGTTCGGGGCTACGAGCAGTACTTC
CASSLVRGYEQYF
>TRBV15|-|TRBJ2-5|-
TGTGCCACCACCCCAGGTGGTCAGACGCGCCAAGAGACCCAGTACTTC
CATTPGGQTRQETQYF
>TRBV13|TRBD2|TRBJ2-7|-
TGTGCCAGCAGCCCGGGACTAGCGGGGGTTCCCTACGAGCAGTACTTC
CASSPGLAGVPYEQYF
>TRBV6-2/TRBV6-3|TRBD1|TRBJ2-7|once
TGTGCCAGCAGTCCCGTGCGACAGGGCTACCACGAGCAGTACTTC
CASSPVRQGYHEQYF
>TRBV19|TRBD1|TRBJ2-2|-
TGTGCCAGTGGAGGGACAGGGTGGGACGGGGAGCTGTTTTTT
CASGGTGWDGELFF
>TRBV29-1|TRBD2|TRBJ2-3|-
TGCAGCGCCGATGCGGGGGGCCCGGGGGATACGCAGTATTTT
CSADAGGPGDTQYF
>TRBV19|-|TRBJ2-3|-
TGTGCCAGCTCCCCGGGGGGGGGACAGGGAAGAGATACGCAGTATTTT
CASSPGGGQGRDTQYF
>TRBV10-2|TRBD1|TRBJ2-1|-
TGCGCCAGCAGGACAGGGGGCTCCTACAATGAGCAGTTCTTC
CASRTGGSYNEQFF
>TRBV28|TRBD1|TRBJ1-1|-
TGTGCCAGCAGAGAGGACAGGGGGAACACTGAAGCTTTCTTT
CASREDRGNTEAFF
>TRBV2|TRBD1|TRBJ2-1|-
TGTGCCAGCAGTGGCCGGGACAGGGGGACCGATGAGCAGTTCTTC
CASSGRDRGTDEQFF
>TRBV7-2|TRBD2|TRBJ2-2|few
TGTGCCAGCAGCTTAGTGTCCGGGGGGGCCAACACCGGGGAGCTGTTTTTT
CASSLVSGGANTGELFF
>TRBV15|-|TRBJ1-1|-
TGTGCCACCAGCAGAGAAAGGGACCACAGGAACACTGAAGCTTTCTTT
CATSRERDHRNTEAFF
>TRBV5-1|-|TRBJ1-6|-
TGCGCCAGCAGCTTGTCGACAGCCAAAGGGTCACCCCTCCACTTT
CASSLSTAKGSPLHF
>TRBV6-5|TRBD1|TRBJ1-1|-
TGTGCCAGCAGTTACACAGGGGGCGCTTTGCCTGAAGCTTTCTTT
CASSYTGGALPEAFF
>TRBV5-6|-|TRBJ2-3|-
TGTGCCAGCAGTTTACTTAGCGCGGGCACAGATACGCAGTATTTT
CASSLLSAGTDTQYF
>TRBV6-5|-|TRBJ2-5|-
TGTGCCAGCAGGACCAGGGTACACCAAGAGACCCAGTACTTC
CASRTRVHQETQYF
>TRBV21-1|-|TRBJ1-1|-
TGTGCCAGCAGCAAAAGATGGAGATATGAAGCTTTCTTT
CASSKRWRYEAFF
>TRBV3-1/TRBV3-2|-|TRBJ2-2|-
TGTGCCAGCAGCCAGGTGGGCGGGGCTAACACCGGGGAGCTGTTTTTT
CASSQVGGANTGELFF
>TRBV28|-|TRBJ2-7|-
TGTGCCAGCAGTTTACCCAGGCCCCCCTACGAGCAGTACTTC
CASSLPRPPYEQYF
>TRBV27|-|TRBJ2-6|-
TGTGCCAGCAGTTCTCAGCTGGGTGGGTCTGGGGCCAACGTCCTGACTTTC
CASSSQLGGSGANVLTF
>TRBV6-5|-|TRBJ2-7|once
TGTGCCAGCAGTTACTCTTTGCAGGCCAACGAGCAGTACTTC
CASSYSLQANEQYF